This T cell receptor (beta chain) originates from a study of blood T cell repertoires in COVID-19. V was cut by 3 bases and J by 3 bases, with 18 bases left in between. This CDR3 contains 16 residues. Germline V lookup: CDR1 SGHTA, CDR2 FQGTGA. The data were produced by immunoSEQ multiplex PCR, yet TCRdb's version contains in-frame clones alone and is incomplete. The sample shows around 200,000 clones, roughly nine tenths of them seen only once. This TCR was sampled from a man between 65 and 85 years old with active or convalescent COVID-19. The sequenced sample was peripheral blood. This chain uses TRBV7-3 with TRBJ2-7, with D perhaps TRBD2 (7 bases). The CDR3 is CASSLGGPPGNYEQYF. The CDR3, as DNA: TGTGCCAGCAGCTTGGGGGGGCCCCCGGGGAACTACGAGCAGTACTTC.